Below are 18 T cell receptor beta chains sequenced from a single sample in a study of blood T cell repertoires in COVID-19. The data were produced by immunoSEQ multiplex PCR, yet TCRdb's version contains in-frame clones alone and is incomplete. The repertoire includes about 170,000 clones, more than 75% of them detected once, and 2% to 2.5% sits in the top ten. The sample was peripheral blood. The receptors originated from a man aged 50-60 years who had recovered from COVID-19.

CDR3 nucleotides: TGTGCCAGCAGCTTCGGGACAGCCGAAGGCAATGAGCAGTTCTTC. It yields the protein CASSFGTAEGNEQFF. This chain connects TRBV5-4 to TRBJ2-1, with 7 bases identical to TRBD1. This CDR3 is 15 amino acids long. CDR1 is SGHNT and CDR2 is YYREEE in the germline V gene (reference sequence). The V and J ends lost 2 bases and 6 bases, in that order; junction bases with no gene match: 8. Together with reference TRBV5-4 and TRBJ2-1, the CDR3 gives the full variable domain: ETGVTQSPTHLIKTRGQQVTLRCSSQSGHNTVSWYQQALGQGPQFIFQYYREEENGRGNFPPRFSGLQFPNYSSELNVNALELDDSALYLCASSFGTAEGNEQFFGPGTRLTVL.

V and J are TRBV11-1 and TRBJ1-1, with D maybe TRBD1 (6 bases). Trimming removed 5 bases at V and 5 bases at J, with 15 bases between. The CDR3 extends over 14 amino acids. CDR1 SGHAT and CDR2 FQDESV come from the germline V gene (reference sequence). CDR3 sequence: CASSILGGRTEAFF. CDR3 nucleotide sequence: TGTGCCAGCAGCATCTTGGGGGGGCGAACTGAAGCTTTCTTT. Complete variable domain (other parts from reference TRBV11-1 and TRBJ1-1): EAEVAQSPRYKITEKSQAVAFWCDPISGHATLYWYRQILGQGPELLVQFQDESVVDDSQLPKDRFSAERLKGVDSTLKIQPAELGDSAMYLCASSILGGRTEAFFGQGTRLTVV.

CDR3 coding DNA: TGTGCCAGCAGTGAAGCGACCGGGACAGGGAGTTACGAGCAGTACTTC. Translation gives CASSEATGTGSYEQYF. The gene calls are TRBV2 and TRBJ2-7; 9 bases are a match to TRBD1. Trimming cost V 0 bases and J 4 bases; bases outside gene matches: 7. Germline CDR1 reads SNHLY; CDR2 reads FYNNEI. The CDR3 loop spans 16 amino acids.

The chain links TRBV7-9 to TRBJ2-7, with D perhaps TRBD2 (5 bases). The V end was cut by 5 bases, the J end by 4 bases, with 9 bases between. Germline values: CDR1 SEHNR, CDR2 FQNEAQ (reference sequence). This CDR3 region has 12 residues. The CDR3 spells CASSPGGYEQYF. DNA for the CDR3: TGTGCCAGCAGCCCAGGCGGGTACGAGCAGTACTTC. The full variable domain, with the rest looked up from reference TRBV7-9 and TRBJ2-7, is DTGVSQNPRHKITKRGQNVTFRCDPISEHNRLYWYRQTLGQGPEFLTYFQNEAQLEKSRLLSDRFSAERPKGSFSTLEIQRTEQGDSAMYLCASSPGGYEQYFGPGTRLTVT.

The V and J genes are TRBV7-3 and TRBJ1-6, with D hard to call. Germline-derived CDR1 and CDR2 are SGHTA and FQGTGA. This CDR3 spans 15 amino acids. Trimming removed 5 bases from V and 3 bases from J, with 11 bases in between. The CDR3: CASSPAGGYNSPLHF. The CDR3 coding sequence is TGTGCCAGCAGCCCCGCTGGCGGCTATAATTCACCCCTCCACTTT.

This chain connects TRBV7-2 to TRBJ2-7, with 8 bases fitting TRBD2. V lost 8 bases, J lost 4 bases, and 13 bases stayed unmatched. Germline-derived CDR1 and CDR2 are SGHTA and FQGNSA. The CDR3 covers 15 residues. The CDR3 loop reads CASLSDSGGRYEQYF. CDR3 sequence (DNA): TGTGCCAGCCTCTCGGATTCGGGAGGGCGATACGAGCAGTACTTC.

V usage is TRBV11-2 and J usage is TRBJ1-1; the D gene is possibly TRBD1 (5 bases). CDR1 and CDR2 from the germline V gene are SGHAT and FQNNGV. The ends were cut back, 5 bases at V and 4 bases at J, with 14 bases in the middle. The CDR3 extends over 14 amino acids. CDR3 amino acids: CASSPPWGGTEAFF. In DNA form, the CDR3 reads TGTGCCAGCAGCCCGCCGTGGGGGGGCACTGAAGCTTTCTTT.

The genes are TRBV7-2 and TRBJ1-5; 9 bases are a match to TRBD1. CDR1 and CDR2 from the germline V gene are SGHTA and FQGNSA. J was trimmed by 1 base and V by 6 bases; bases with no gene match: 7. The CDR3 has 16 amino acids. CDR3 amino acids: CASSSQGALSNQPQHF. Written as DNA, the CDR3 is TGTGCCAGCAGTTCACAGGGGGCGCTGAGCAATCAGCCCCAGCATTTT.

Points on this clone: An end of the junction differs from the germline gene, which may be a read error. The rearrangement links TRBV9 to TRBJ2-3, with no clear D. This CDR3 comprises 17 residues. Germline CDR1 SGDLS, CDR2 YYNGEE. CDR3: CTSSVEAGIRSTDTQYF. The CDR3, as DNA: TGTACCAGCAGCGTAGAGGCAGGAATAAGAAGCACAGATACGCAGTATTTT.

This clone has only a few counts. The chain combines TRBV4-1 with TRBJ1-4; 7 bases line up with TRBD1. This CDR3 has 20 residues. From germline, CDR1 is MGHRA and CDR2 YSYEKL. The J segment lost 0 bases and the V segment lost 1 base, leaving 14 bases of the junction unmatched. This CDR3 is CASSQVYFPGTAATNEKLFF. CDR3 coding DNA: TGCGCCAGCAGCCAAGTCTACTTCCCCGGGACAGCTGCAACTAATGAAAAACTGTTTTTT.

This chain connects TRBV5-4 to TRBJ2-5; 8 bases align to TRBD1. The CDR3 length is 16 residues. The V and J ends lost 4 bases and 4 bases, in that order; junction bases with no gene match: 12. Germline V gene lookup returns CDR1 SGHNT and CDR2 YYREEE (reference sequence). The CDR3 loop reads CASSVGVTGGGETQYF. For the CDR3, the DNA is TGTGCCAGCAGCGTGGGGGTTACAGGGGGAGGAGAGACCCAGTACTTC.

This clone was picked up a small number of times. The chain recombines TRBV20-1 with TRBJ2-7; perhaps TRBD1 as D (5 bases). Germline CDR1 DFQATT, CDR2 SNEGSKA (reference sequence). With 5 bases removed from V and 6 bases from J, the gap between germline ends came to 8 bases. CDR3 length: 10 residues. This CDR3 reads CSAVGLEQYF. The CDR3 bases are TGCAGTGCTGTGGGGCTCGAGCAGTACTTC.

The chain is built from TRBV5-4 and TRBJ2-7; possible D gene TRBD1, 6 bases. V lost 1 base to trimming and J lost 2 bases, with 10 bases between them. The CDR3 totals 14 residues. The V gene's germline CDR1 is SGHNT and CDR2 YYREEE (reference sequence). Written as DNA, the CDR3 is TGTGCCAGCAGCTTGACAGGGAGAGCCTACGAGCAGTACTTC. Encoded protein: CASSLTGRAYEQYF.

The chain has TRBV6-6 and TRBJ1-2; 8 bases line up with TRBD1. Germline V gene sequence: CDR1 MNHNY, CDR2 SVGAGI (reference sequence). The CDR3 is made up of 15 amino acids. Trimming took 6 bases from V and 8 from J; bases not matched to a gene: 14. Here the CDR3 reads CASRSQGARSGGYTF. CDR3 coding DNA: TGTGCCAGCAGATCGCAGGGGGCGCGGTCAGGAGGCTACACCTTC.

This clone was seen more than once but under ten times. The V and J genes are TRBV29-1 and TRBJ2-1; D possibly corresponds to TRBD2 (6 bases). Germline V lookup: CDR1 SQVTM, CDR2 ANQGSEA. Trimming removed 4 bases from V and 8 bases from J, with 12 bases in between. The CDR3 is 12 residues long. This CDR3 reads CSVGQGGDEQFF. The CDR3 nucleotides are TGCAGCGTTGGGCAGGGAGGTGATGAGCAGTTCTTC.

The V gene is TRBV6-2 or TRBV6-3, the J gene TRBJ1-4; D remains unclear. This CDR3 is built from 15 residues. Germline lookup yields CDR1 MNHEY and CDR2 SVGEGT. V lost 3 bases and J 3 bases, leaving 11 bases between the germline ends. The CDR3 DNA follows: TGTGCCAGCAGTTATTTTTCGTCAGCTAATGAAAAACTGTTTTTT. Its translation: CASSYFSSANEKLFF.

The chain combines TRBV4-3 with TRBJ1-2; 9 bases are shared with TRBD1. Germline assignment: CDR1 LGHNA and CDR2 YSLEER. The CDR3 consists of 14 residues. The ends lost 3 bases at V and 4 bases at J; junction bases unmatched: 3. This CDR3 is CASSQGDRAYGYTF. The CDR3 DNA sequence: TGCGCCAGCAGCCAGGGGGACAGGGCCTATGGCTACACCTTC.

This chain links TRBV28 with TRBJ2-3, with D tentatively TRBD2 (6 bases). Germline V gene sequence: CDR1 MDHEN, CDR2 SYDVKM. The CDR3 covers 14 residues. V was cut by 2 bases and J by 4 bases, with 10 bases left in between. CDR3 protein: CASSLMGGADTQYF. For the CDR3, the DNA is TGTGCCAGCAGTTTAATGGGGGGTGCAGATACGCAGTATTTT.